This T cell receptor (beta chain) was found in a study of human T cells and chemical hapten exposure. In the library, unique molecular identifiers were attached to individual cDNA molecules. In TCRdb, the RACE reads were re-called with MiXCR into one record per CDR3 protein. Counted here are 250,000 to 300,000 distinct CDR3 sequences, around 7% occurring once; the ten biggest clones make up around 1.2%. On this clonotype: Antigen: not known.

As to time point: pre-sensitization, week 0. The treatment here: therapeutic diphenylcyclopropenone sensitization with weekly scalp DPC. Sample donors consisted of patients with alopecia, aged 18 to 70 years, who were suitable for DPC. RNA extraction used unfractionated whole blood as the source of total RNA. CDR3 length equals 16 residues. CDR1 and CDR2 (germline): SGHRS, YFSETQ. With 4 bases removed from V and 9 bases from J, the gap between germline ends came to 26 bases. Study results and caveats: Healthy people's immune response may differ from that of the donors, who had alopecia.

The specimen comprised whole blood, sampled in connection with sensitization to the hapten diphenylcyclopropenone (DPC). The clonotype was recovered from a man in his late teens or twenties with alopecia areata. Some clones in this sample may be carry-over from other donors' samples. The rearrangement joins TRBV5-1 to TRBJ2-7; D is unclear. The CDR3 bases are TGCGCCAGCAGCCCGGATGGGGTCAGGCAGTCGGTCGGGCAGTACTTC. Translated, it gives CASSPDGVRQSVGQYF.